The present T cell receptor beta chain was sequenced within a study of blood T cell repertoires in COVID-19. Original data processing: For nucleated cells, counts were estimated from reference gene primer amplification. Method: immunoSEQ multiplex PCR; TCRdb's copy keeps in-frame clones and lacks some. V, J and clone size were drawn from that table, and D and trimming were deduced from the DNA. Among 350,000 to 450,000 clones listed, more than 70% were seen once. Participant-reported clinical history was the basis for cohort assignment. The CDR3 totals 14 residues. V lost 5 bases and J lost 6; bases outside the gene matches: 8. Germline V CDR1 and CDR2: MNHEY, SVGAGI.

This clonotype was obtained from a man aged 35 to 55 in a cohort exposed to, infected with or recovered from COVID-19 (not recorded which). Sequenced input: PBMCs or T cells enriched from blood (not recorded which). The chain links TRBV6-5 to TRBJ1-2, with 8 bases matching TRBD1. The CDR3 sequence is CASSQPPGGNGYTF. Here the CDR3 DNA reads TGTGCCAGCAGTCAACCCCCAGGGGGCAATGGCTACACCTTC.